This passage covers 11 T cell receptor beta chains from one sample sequenced in a study of T cells in tuberculosis. Assay: immunoSEQ multiplex PCR; the TCRdb copy retains only in-frame clones and omits some. The sample holds fewer than 40,000 clones, under 98% seen once. Sequenced material: PBMCs. The receptors shown here come from a donor aged 5-35 years with latent tuberculosis or without tuberculosis infection.

The chain carries TRBV27 and TRBJ1-5; D unclear. The CDR3 runs 14 residues. Per the germline V gene, CDR1 is MNHEY and CDR2 is SMNVEV (reference sequence). Trimming took off 9 bases at V and 3 bases at J, with 15 bases between the two ends. CDR3 protein: CAREREEYNQPQHF. In DNA form, the CDR3 reads TGTGCCAGAGAGAGAGAGGAATACAATCAGCCCCAGCATTTT.

The chain carries TRBV5-6 and TRBJ1-2; 9 bases are a match to TRBD1. From germline, CDR1 is SGHDT and CDR2 YYEEEE. This CDR3 has 14 residues. Trimming removed 3 bases from V and 2 bases from J; junction bases left unmatched: 2. For the CDR3, the DNA is TGTGCCAGCAGCTGGGGGACAGGGAACTATGGCTACACCTTC. Translation: CASSWGTGNYGYTF.

V usage is TRBV30 and J usage is TRBJ1-1; 7 bases line up with TRBD1. Per the germline V gene, CDR1 is GTSNPN and CDR2 is SVGIG (reference sequence). The trim removed 0 bases at V and 3 bases at J, leaving 19 bases unmatched. CDR3 length: 19 residues. In nucleotides, the CDR3 is TGTGCCTGGAGTGTAGGGAAACCGGGACAGAATTTTTATTACACTGAAGCTTTCTTT. Amino acid sequence: CAWSVGKPGQNFYYTEAFF.

The chain combines TRBV2 with TRBJ2-3; TRBD2 is a possible D gene (6 bases). The CDR3 has 14 residues. The V and J ends lost 3 bases and 5 bases respectively, with 12 bases between them. CDR1 is SNHLY and CDR2 is FYNNEI in the germline V gene. CDR3: CASSEGGSKDTQYF. Written as DNA, the CDR3 is TGTGCCAGCAGTGAGGGGGGATCTAAAGATACGCAGTATTTT.

The V call is TRBV19, the J call TRBJ2-2; D not certain. This CDR3 comprises 14 residues. Germline CDR1 LNHDA, CDR2 SQIVND (reference sequence). Trimming took 3 bases from V and 5 from J, leaving 10 bases between them. The CDR3 region is CASSILGRTGELFF. DNA for the CDR3: TGTGCCAGTAGTATTCTGGGCAGGACCGGGGAGCTGTTTTTT.

V and J are TRBV5-1 and TRBJ2-3; perhaps TRBD1 as D (6 bases). The germline V gene encodes CDR1 SGHRS and CDR2 YFSETQ. The CDR3 is 15 amino acids. Trimming removed 7 bases from V and 3 bases from J, with 18 bases in between. CDR3 nucleotides: TGCGCCAGCGACGAGTCGGGACAATTAACAGATACGCAGTATTTT. As protein: CASDESGQLTDTQYF.

V gene TRBV6-6 combines with J gene TRBJ2-7, with 8 bases matching TRBD2. The ends lost 5 bases at V and 2 bases at J; junction bases unmatched: 8. The CDR3 has 15 residues. Germline loops: CDR1 MNHNY, CDR2 SVGAGI (reference sequence). The CDR3 protein is CASSQPSGGTYEQYF. In nucleotides, the CDR3 is TGTGCCAGCAGTCAACCCTCGGGGGGGACCTACGAGCAGTACTTC.

J is TRBJ1-2 and V is TRBV5-4; 7 bases match TRBD1. J lost 13 bases, V lost 8 bases, and 20 bases had no gene match. The CDR3 covers 14 residues. Germline V gene lookup returns CDR1 SGHNT and CDR2 YYREEE (reference sequence). CDR3 DNA: TGTGCCAGTAGCCCTTTAGGGGCGACAGGGCTAAGCACCTTC. Translation gives CASSPLGATGLSTF. The whole variable domain, filled in from reference TRBV5-4 and TRBJ1-2, reads ETGVTQSPTHLIKTRGQQVTLRCSSQSGHNTVSWYQQALGQGPQFIFQYYREEENGRGNFPPRFSGLQFPNYSSELNVNALELDDSALYLCASSPLGATGLSTFGSGTRLTVV.

The V call is TRBV15, the J call TRBJ1-1, with a tentative D call TRBD1 (6 bases). The CDR3 length is 14 residues. V lost 0 bases, J lost 4 bases, and 9 bases lay in between. The germline V gene has CDR1 LNHNV and CDR2 YYDKDF (reference sequence). CDR3 sequence (DNA): TGTGCCACCAGCAGAGAGGTAGGGGGCACTGAAGCTTTCTTT. Its protein product is CATSREVGGTEAFF.

The chain combines TRBV29-1 with TRBJ1-3; D possibly corresponds to TRBD1 (5 bases). The germline gives CDR1 SQVTM, CDR2 ANQGSEA. This CDR3 has 16 residues. Trimming removed 1 base from V and 0 bases from J, with 13 bases in between. CDR3: CSVEASGLISGNTIYF. The CDR3 DNA reads as TGCAGCGTTGAAGCCTCGGGACTGATCTCTGGAAACACCATATATTTT.

The chain employs TRBV11-2 and TRBJ2-6; TRBD1 matches at 7 bases. After removal of 1 base from V and 2 bases from J, the junction contained 11 bases not matched to a gene. The CDR3 runs 19 residues. Germline V gives CDR1 SGHAT, CDR2 FQNNGV. DNA of the CDR3: TGTGCCAGCAGCTTAGGTAGACAGGGTGAAGTTCCTGGGGCCAACGTCCTGACTTTC. It translates to CASSLGRQGEVPGANVLTF.